These T cell receptor beta chains were read from a single sample in a study of blood T cell repertoires in COVID-19. Sequencing used immunoSEQ multiplex PCR; TCRdb keeps in-frame clones, though not all of them. The table has about 410,000 clones, 80% to 90% seen once. Sequences were obtained from peripheral blood. These receptors were taken from a woman in her 30s with active or convalescent COVID-19. Each CDR3 is given with its conserved first and last residue. A D gene is named only where the DNA matches it firmly. Clone size is given for some rows only: seen once, a few or many times, or a class if the clone is expanded.

CDR3 protein: CASSLRQGAYEQYF; CDR3 DNA: TGCGCCAGCAGCTTGCGGCAGGGGGCCTACGAGCAGTACTTC; clone size: NA; D gene: TRBD1; V gene: TRBV5-1; J gene: TRBJ2-7
CDR3 protein: CASSVGAGDTDTQYF; CDR3 DNA: TGTGCCAGCAGCGTAGGGGCGGGTGATACAGATACGCAGTATTTT; clone size: NA; D gene: NA; V gene: TRBV9; J gene: TRBJ2-3
CDR3 protein: CASASTGRRGYEQYF; CDR3 DNA: TGTGCTAGTGCCTCGACAGGGCGGAGAGGCTACGAGCAGTACTTC; clone size: NA; D gene: TRBD1; V gene: TRBV12-5; J gene: TRBJ2-7
CDR3 protein: CASREELGGEQYF; CDR3 DNA: TGTGCCAGCAGGGAAGAATTGGGGGGAGAGCAGTACTTC; clone size: NA; D gene: NA; V gene: TRBV2; J gene: TRBJ2-7
CDR3 protein: CASGLVRLAGGQSQDTQYF; CDR3 DNA: TGTGCTAGTGGTTTGGTACGGCTAGCGGGGGGGCAATCACAGGATACGCAGTATTTT; clone size: NA; D gene: TRBD2; V gene: TRBV12-5; J gene: TRBJ2-3
CDR3 protein: CASSSRAETGELFF; CDR3 DNA: TGTGCCAGTAGTTCGCGAGCTGAGACCGGGGAGCTGTTTTTT; clone size: NA; D gene: NA; V gene: TRBV19; J gene: TRBJ2-2
CDR3 protein: CSASSGPGNTEAFF; CDR3 DNA: TGCAGTGCTAGTTCTGGGCCCGGGAACACTGAAGCTTTCTTT; clone size: NA; D gene: NA; V gene: TRBV20-1; J gene: TRBJ1-1
CDR3 protein: CASSLGGDYRLYEQYF; CDR3 DNA: TGTGCCAGCAGTTTGGGGGGGGACTACCGGCTCTACGAGCAGTACTTC; clone size: once; D gene: TRBD2; V gene: TRBV27; J gene: TRBJ2-7
CDR3 protein: CAISDGKQQGHNEAFF; CDR3 DNA: TGTGCCATCAGTGATGGGAAACAACAGGGGCACAACGAAGCTTTCTTT; clone size: few; D gene: TRBD1; V gene: TRBV10-3; J gene: TRBJ1-1
CDR3 protein: CASSQILSDQPQHF; CDR3 DNA: TGTGCCAGCAGCCAAATTCTTTCGGATCAGCCCCAGCATTTT; clone size: NA; D gene: NA; V gene: TRBV3-1/TRBV3-2; J gene: TRBJ1-5
CDR3 protein: CASSPGLAGLNTDTQYF; CDR3 DNA: TGCGCCAGCAGTCCCGGACTAGCGGGACTCAACACAGATACGCAGTATTTT; clone size: NA; D gene: TRBD2; V gene: TRBV5-1; J gene: TRBJ2-3
CDR3 protein: CASRATGGGPHETQYF; CDR3 DNA: TGTGCCAGCAGGGCCACCGGCGGGGGGCCCCATGAGACCCAGTACTTC; clone size: NA; D gene: TRBD2; V gene: TRBV3-1/TRBV3-2; J gene: TRBJ2-5
CDR3 protein: CASSTARTGLPEAFF; CDR3 DNA: TGTGCCAGCAGCACGGCCAGGACAGGGTTGCCTGAAGCTTTCTTT; clone size: NA; D gene: TRBD1; V gene: TRBV7-8; J gene: TRBJ1-1
CDR3 protein: CASSVVPTGVPYNSPLHF; CDR3 DNA: TGTGCCAGCAGCGTAGTCCCCACAGGGGTTCCCTATAATTCACCCCTCCACTTT; clone size: NA; D gene: TRBD1; V gene: TRBV9; J gene: TRBJ1-6
CDR3 protein: CASTQGRQANYNEQFF; CDR3 DNA: TGTGCCAGCACCCAGGGCAGACAGGCGAATTACAATGAGCAGTTCTTC; clone size: NA; D gene: NA; V gene: TRBV28; J gene: TRBJ2-1
CDR3 protein: CASSQEGKTQYF; CDR3 DNA: TGTGCCAGCAGCCAGGAGGGGAAGACCCAGTACTTC; clone size: NA; D gene: NA; V gene: TRBV11-3; J gene: TRBJ2-5
CDR3 protein: CATSRRLENEQFF; CDR3 DNA: TGTGCCACCAGCCGCAGACTCGAGAATGAGCAGTTCTTC; clone size: NA; D gene: NA; V gene: TRBV15; J gene: TRBJ2-1
CDR3 protein: CASTDMNTEAFF; CDR3 DNA: TGTGCCAGCACAGACATGAACACTGAAGCTTTCTTT; clone size: once; D gene: NA; V gene: TRBV6-5; J gene: TRBJ1-1
CDR3 protein: CASSQDSHEAFF; CDR3 DNA: TGCGCCAGCAGCCAAGATAGCCATGAAGCTTTCTTT; clone size: NA; D gene: NA; V gene: TRBV4-1; J gene: TRBJ1-1
CDR3 protein: CASSLEVGGTEAFF; CDR3 DNA: TGTGCCAGCAGCTTAGAGGTAGGGGGCACTGAAGCTTTCTTT; clone size: NA; D gene: NA; V gene: TRBV11-2; J gene: TRBJ1-1
CDR3 protein: CSVQPGQGAVYRFF; CDR3 DNA: TGCAGCGTCCAACCGGGACAGGGGGCGGTGTACAGATTCTTC; clone size: once; D gene: TRBD1; V gene: TRBV29-1; J gene: TRBJ2-1
CDR3 protein: CASTKNSNQPQHF; CDR3 DNA: TGTGCCAGCACTAAGAATAGCAATCAGCCCCAGCATTTT; clone size: NA; D gene: NA; V gene: TRBV28; J gene: TRBJ1-5
CDR3 protein: CAWSVKGRGQPQHF; CDR3 DNA: TGTGCCTGGAGTGTAAAAGGGAGAGGACAGCCCCAGCATTTT; clone size: NA; D gene: NA; V gene: TRBV30; J gene: TRBJ1-5
CDR3 protein: CASSMGQEPYEQYF; CDR3 DNA: TGTGCCAGTAGTATGGGACAGGAACCCTACGAGCAGTACTTC; clone size: NA; D gene: TRBD1; V gene: TRBV19; J gene: TRBJ2-7
CDR3 protein: CASSNAVVNEKLFF; CDR3 DNA: TGTGCCAGCAGCAACGCGGTTGTTAATGAAAAACTGTTTTTT; clone size: once; D gene: NA; V gene: TRBV3-1/TRBV3-2; J gene: TRBJ1-4
CDR3 protein: CASSPEGAGGSETQYF; CDR3 DNA: TGCGCCAGCAGCCCGGAGGGAGCGGGAGGGTCGGAGACCCAGTACTTC; clone size: NA; D gene: TRBD2; V gene: TRBV5-1; J gene: TRBJ2-5
CDR3 protein: CASSPSGGEQYF; CDR3 DNA: TGTGCCAGCAGTCCCTCGGGGGGCGAGCAGTACTTC; clone size: NA; D gene: TRBD2; V gene: TRBV6-5; J gene: TRBJ2-7
CDR3 protein: CASSVLAGQETQYF; CDR3 DNA: TGCGCCAGCAGTGTCCTAGCGGGACAAGAGACCCAGTACTTC; clone size: NA; D gene: TRBD2; V gene: TRBV10-2; J gene: TRBJ2-5
CDR3 protein: CASSLAGGSGNTIYF; CDR3 DNA: TGTGCCAGCAGCTTGGCAGGGGGTTCTGGAAACACCATATATTTT; clone size: NA; D gene: TRBD1; V gene: TRBV5-6; J gene: TRBJ1-3
CDR3 protein: CASSVVAGVNEKLFF; CDR3 DNA: TGTGCCAGCAGCGTAGTGGCAGGGGTAAATGAAAAACTGTTTTTT; clone size: NA; D gene: NA; V gene: TRBV9; J gene: TRBJ1-4
CDR3 protein: CASSDGSRATNYGYTF; CDR3 DNA: TGCGCCAGCAGTGACGGCAGCCGAGCGACTAACTATGGCTACACCTTC; clone size: NA; D gene: NA; V gene: TRBV10-2; J gene: TRBJ1-2
CDR3 protein: CASSLGQGIITDTQYF; CDR3 DNA: TGTGCCAGCAGCTTAGGACAGGGGATTATCACAGATACGCAGTATTTT; clone size: NA; D gene: TRBD1; V gene: TRBV7-9; J gene: TRBJ2-3
CDR3 protein: CASSFSGPTETQYF; CDR3 DNA: TGTGCCAGCAGCTTCAGCGGGCCGACGGAGACCCAGTACTTC; clone size: NA; D gene: NA; V gene: TRBV5-8; J gene: TRBJ2-5
CDR3 protein: CASSVGGLNYGYTF; CDR3 DNA: TGTGCCAGCAGCGTAGGAGGCCTTAACTATGGCTACACCTTC; clone size: NA; D gene: NA; V gene: TRBV9; J gene: TRBJ1-2
CDR3 protein: CASSEGPYTGELFF; CDR3 DNA: TGTGCCAGCAGTGAAGGGCCCTACACCGGGGAGCTGTTTTTT; clone size: NA; D gene: NA; V gene: TRBV6-1; J gene: TRBJ2-2
CDR3 protein: CASSFGPSNYGYTF; CDR3 DNA: TGTGCCAGCAGTTTTGGGCCAAGTAACTATGGCTACACCTTC; clone size: few; D gene: NA; V gene: TRBV27; J gene: TRBJ1-2
CDR3 protein: CASSQTGGEAFF; CDR3 DNA: TGTGCCAGCAGTCAAACCGGGGGTGAAGCTTTCTTT; clone size: NA; D gene: NA; V gene: TRBV27; J gene: TRBJ1-1
CDR3 protein: CASSRDSAGGYSNEQFF; CDR3 DNA: TGTGCCAGCAGCCGAGACTCTGCGGGAGGGTATTCGAATGAGCAGTTCTTC; clone size: NA; D gene: TRBD2; V gene: TRBV3-1/TRBV3-2; J gene: TRBJ2-1
CDR3 protein: CASSLTSGYSNEKLFF; CDR3 DNA: TGTGCCAGCAGTTTAACATCAGGGTATAGTAATGAAAAACTGTTTTTT; clone size: once; D gene: NA; V gene: TRBV27; J gene: TRBJ1-4
CDR3 protein: CASREGLAGTYEQYF; CDR3 DNA: TGTGCCAGCAGGGAGGGACTAGCGGGAACGTACGAGCAGTACTTC; clone size: NA; D gene: TRBD2; V gene: TRBV5-4; J gene: TRBJ2-7
CDR3 protein: CASTPYYLSTDTQYF; CDR3 DNA: TGTGCCAGCACCCCGTACTACCTTAGCACAGATACGCAGTATTTT; clone size: NA; D gene: NA; V gene: TRBV5-5; J gene: TRBJ2-3